One and the same sample provided the 31 T cell receptor beta chains below, sequenced in a study of cytomegalovirus exposure and HLA in healthy donors (dated by TCRdb to about 2017). The receptor library was made with the immunoSEQ multiplex PCR assay. For the multiplex PCR, a mixture combining 60 forward primers for TCR Vbeta segments and 13 reverse primers for TCR Jbeta segments was used. TCRdb mirrors the immuneACCESS table, restricted to in-frame sequences. Some clones are absent from its copies; in checked studies, under half trace to an unresolved V gene, and the reason for the others is unknown. Across this sample there are around 65,000 clones, with around 75% seen only once. The ten largest clones represent about 8% of the sample. Sequenced material: PBMCs. These receptors all come from a woman in her twenties or thirties in good health and CMV-seropositive.

This sequence joins TRBV10-3 and TRBJ2-3; TRBD2 matches at 10 bases. CDR1 and CDR2 (germline): ENHRY, SYGVKD. V lost 2 bases to trimming and J lost 4 bases; unmatched junction nucleotides: 6. This CDR3 is built from 16 residues. The CDR3 loop reads CAISEPAGGPADTQYF. CDR3 coding DNA: TGTGCCATCAGTGAGCCAGCGGGAGGGCCGGCAGATACGCAGTATTTT.

The rearrangement links TRBV28 to TRBJ2-5, with 12 positions matching TRBD2. Germline-derived CDR1 and CDR2 are MDHEN and SYDVKM. The V gene end was trimmed by 8 bases and the J gene end by 7 bases; junction bases not matched to a gene: 14. CDR3 length: 16 amino acids. CDR3 sequence (DNA): TGTGCCAGCCGATTGACAAGGACTAGCGGGATATGGACCCAGTACTTC. It translates to CASRLTRTSGIWTQYF. Based on the CDR3 plus reference TRBV28 and TRBJ2-5, the full variable domain is DVKVTQSSRYLVKRTGEKVFLECVQDMDHENMFWYRQDPGLGLRLIYFSYDVKMKEKGDIPEGYSVSREKKERFSLILESASTNQTSMYLCASRLTRTSGIWTQYFGPGTRLLVL.

This chain links TRBV14 with TRBJ1-2; TRBD1 matches at 10 bases. The CDR3 extends over 16 amino acids. The J segment lost 6 bases and the V segment lost 0 bases, leaving 7 bases of the junction unmatched. Germline lookup yields CDR1 SGHDN and CDR2 FVKESK. The chain's CDR3 is CASSQDVEGTGDGYTF. CDR3 DNA: TGTGCCAGCAGCCAAGATGTCGAAGGGACAGGGGATGGCTACACCTTC.

For the CDR3, the DNA is TGTGCCAGCAGTGGTCCGGGACTAGCGCTCTACGAGCAGTACTTC. Translating it yields CASSGPGLALYEQYF. V gene TRBV2 combines with J gene TRBJ2-7; 10 positions agree with TRBD2. This CDR3 has 15 residues. V shed 4 bases and J 3 bases; nucleotides not matched to a gene: 6. Germline lookup yields CDR1 SNHLY and CDR2 FYNNEI.

The chain joins TRBV2 to TRBJ2-7; TRBD2 aligns across 8 bases. CDR1 and CDR2 (germline): SNHLY, FYNNEI. This CDR3 is built from 14 residues. V gave up 6 bases and J gave up 4 bases; unmatched junction bases: 8. CDR3 nucleotides: TGTGCCAGCAGGGAGGACAGCGGGAGATACGAGCAGTACTTC. Translated: CASREDSGRYEQYF. Full variable domain (outside the CDR3, taken from reference TRBV2 and TRBJ2-7): EPEVTQTPSHQVTQMGQEVILRCVPISNHLYFYWYRQILGQKVEFLVSFYNNEISEKSEIFDDQFSVERPDGSNFTLKIRSTKLEDSAMYFCASREDSGRYEQYFGPGTRLTVT.

This clone was recorded once. The V call is TRBV15, the J call TRBJ2-3; TRBD2 aligns across 8 bases. From germline, CDR1 is LNHNV and CDR2 YYDKDF (reference sequence). The CDR3 is 17 residues long. The J segment lost 0 bases and the V segment lost 2 bases, leaving 7 bases of the junction unmatched. CDR3 sequence reads: CATSRSEPSGSTDTQYF. For the CDR3, the DNA is TGTGCCACCAGCAGATCAGAACCTAGCGGGAGCACAGATACGCAGTATTTT.

The gene calls are TRBV10-3 and TRBJ2-2; a weak D match, TRBD1 (5 bases). V dropped 4 bases and J dropped 5 bases, with 14 bases sitting between them. The CDR3 extends over 15 amino acids. The germline CDR1 and CDR2 sequences are ENHRY and SYGVKD. Written as DNA, the CDR3 is TGTGCCATCAGTGGTTGGGGCTCGAGGACCGGGGAGCTGTTTTTT. Its protein is CAISGWGSRTGELFF.

This clone was seen a single time. The chain employs TRBV11-3 and TRBJ2-2; the D gene is possibly TRBD1 (5 bases). CDR3 length equals 13 residues. Deletions cut 4 bases from V and 5 bases from J, with 8 bases between. Germline V gene sequence: CDR1 SGHNT, CDR2 YENEEA. In DNA, the CDR3 is TGTGCCAGCAGCTCCGACAGTACCGGGGAGCTGTTTTTT. As protein: CASSSDSTGELFF. Combining the CDR3 with reference TRBV11-3 and TRBJ2-2 gives the whole variable domain EAGVVQSPRYKIIEKKQPVAFWCNPISGHNTLYWYLQNLGQGPELLIRYENEEAVDDSQLPKDRFSAERLKGVDSTLKIQPAELGDSAVYLCASSSDSTGELFFGEGSRLTVL.

This clone came up a few times. The chain combines TRBV12-5 with TRBJ1-1; 7 nucleotides line up with TRBD1. The CDR3 spans 15 residues. CDR1 is LGHNT, CDR2 FRNRAP, per germline. V trimming: 3 bases; J trimming: 2 bases; junction bases outside the gene matches: 6. In nucleotides, the CDR3 is TGTGCTAGTGGTTTCCTCACAGGGGCCAACACTGAAGCTTTCTTT. It encodes CASGFLTGANTEAFF.

The chain links TRBV18 to TRBJ2-7; D not certain. V was clipped by 3 bases and J by 4 bases, with 4 bases between them. The germline gives CDR1 KGHSH, CDR2 LQKENI. This CDR3 contains 11 residues. The CDR3 loop reads CASSPRYEQYF. The CDR3 DNA reads as TGTGCCAGCTCACCGCGTTACGAGCAGTACTTC. Drawing the rest from reference TRBV18 and TRBJ2-7, the complete variable domain is NAGVMQNPRHLVRRRGQEARLRCSPMKGHSHVYWYRQLPEEGLKFMVYLQKENIIDESGMPKERFSAEFPKEGPSILRIQQVVRGDSAAYFCASSPRYEQYFGPGTRLTVT.

The chain joins TRBV2 to TRBJ1-2; D not certain. V was cut by 3 bases and J by 8 bases, with 13 bases left in between. The CDR3 length is 13 residues. In germline, CDR1 is SNHLY, CDR2 FYNNEI. The DNA for the CDR3 is TGTGCCAGCAGTGATGACGGCGGCCAGGGCTACACCTTC. Its protein is CASSDDGGQGYTF.

V is TRBV27 and J is TRBJ1-2, with TRBD1 matching 9 bases. CDR3 size: 14 residues. CDR1 and CDR2 (germline): MNHEY, SMNVEV (reference sequence). J was trimmed by 3 bases and V by 5 bases; bases with no gene match: 4. The CDR3 region has the DNA TGTGCCAGCAGTACAACAGGGGGCGACTATGGCTACACCTTC. This gives the protein CASSTTGGDYGYTF.

This clone was found a few times. The J gene is TRBJ2-5, the V gene TRBV5-4, with D perhaps matching TRBD2 (5 bases). Germline values: CDR1 SGHNT, CDR2 YYREEE (reference sequence). The CDR3 runs 12 residues. V lost 3 bases, J lost 2 bases, and 5 bases lay in between. CDR3 in DNA: TGTGCCAGCAGCTGGACTCAAGAGACCCAGTACTTC. It encodes CASSWTQETQYF. Supplemented by reference TRBV5-4 and TRBJ2-5, the full variable domain reads ETGVTQSPTHLIKTRGQQVTLRCSSQSGHNTVSWYQQALGQGPQFIFQYYREEENGRGNFPPRFSGLQFPNYSSELNVNALELDDSALYLCASSWTQETQYFGPGTRLLVL.

The count of this clone is one. V gene TRBV11-3 combines with J gene TRBJ2-2; 7 bases fit TRBD1. Germline V lookup: CDR1 SGHNT, CDR2 YENEEA. The CDR3 has 16 residues. V gave up 5 bases and J gave up 5 bases; unmatched junction bases: 11. CDR3 protein: CASSPYTGVGTGELFF. Written as DNA, the CDR3 is TGTGCCAGCAGCCCGTATACAGGGGTTGGGACCGGGGAGCTGTTTTTT.

A few counts support this clone. Here the CDR3 DNA reads TGTGCCAGCAGGGGCCCGGGACTTACCTCCTACGAGCAGTACTTC. It encodes CASRGPGLTSYEQYF. This rearrangement joins TRBV6-6 to TRBJ2-7, with a tentative D call TRBD2 (6 bases). The CDR3 is made up of 15 amino acids. V lost 6 bases to trimming and J lost 0 bases, with 15 bases between them. Germline CDR1 MNHNY, CDR2 SVGAGI (reference sequence).

V gene TRBV15 combines with J gene TRBJ2-7; TRBD1 matches 7 bases. V was clipped by 3 bases and J by 3 bases; unmatched bases: 8. The length of the CDR3 is 15 residues. From germline, CDR1 is LNHNV and CDR2 YYDKDF (reference sequence). CDR3 DNA sequence: TGTGCCACCAGCAGGGACAGGACACCTAACTACGAGCAGTACTTC. Translation gives CATSRDRTPNYEQYF.

The chain couples TRBV6-1 to TRBJ1-5, with 7 bases fitting TRBD1. The germline CDR1 and CDR2 sequences are MNHNS and SASEGT. The CDR3 contains 14 residues. Trimming removed 1 base from V and 7 bases from J; junction bases left unmatched: 4. CDR3 protein: CASSEGQGWQPQHF. In nucleotides, the CDR3 is TGTGCCAGCAGTGAAGGACAGGGCTGGCAGCCCCAGCATTTT.

The rearrangement joins TRBV18 to TRBJ1-3; the D gene is possibly TRBD1 (5 bases). The germline V gene has CDR1 KGHSH and CDR2 LQKENI. This CDR3 spans 15 amino acids. V lost 5 bases and J 0 bases, leaving 11 bases between the germline ends. The CDR3 is CASSRAQGSGNTIYF. The CDR3 region has the DNA TGTGCCAGCTCAAGGGCCCAGGGCTCTGGAAACACCATATATTTT.

The CDR3 DNA reads TGTGCCAGCAGCTCTCATAGCGGGAGGGCCAAAGATACGCAGTATTTT. Translating it yields CASSSHSGRAKDTQYF. This chain joins TRBV7-9 and TRBJ2-3, with 11 nucleotides matching TRBD2. V lost 4 bases and J lost 5; bases outside the gene matches: 8. The CDR3 is 16 amino acids. CDR1 is SEHNR, CDR2 FQNEAQ, per germline (reference sequence).

V gene TRBV28 combines with J gene TRBJ1-6; D is possibly TRBD1 (6 bases). The CDR3 covers 12 residues. The V end lost 6 bases, the J end lost 18 bases, and 18 bases lay between the germline ends. The germline V gene has CDR1 MDHEN and CDR2 SYDVKM. The chain's CDR3 is CASRYPGGRDHF. CDR3 nucleotides: TGTGCCAGCAGGTATCCCGGGGGGCGAGACCACTTT. Full variable domain (rest looked up from reference TRBV28 and TRBJ1-6): DVKVTQSSRYLVKRTGEKVFLECVQDMDHENMFWYRQDPGLGLRLIYFSYDVKMKEKGDIPEGYSVSREKKERFSLILESASTNQTSMYLCASRYPGGRDHFGNGTRLTVT.

This clone was recorded a few times. The gene calls are TRBV6-1 and TRBJ2-2; D is unresolved. The CDR3 covers 12 residues. Germline V CDR1 and CDR2: MNHNS, SASEGT. With 5 bases removed from V and 2 bases from J, the gap between germline ends came to 3 bases. CDR3 loop: CASSYNTGELFF. DNA of the CDR3: TGTGCCAGCAGTTATAACACCGGGGAGCTGTTTTTT.

The rearrangement links TRBV7-9 to TRBJ1-5, with D perhaps matching TRBD1 (6 bases). The CDR3 is 15 amino acids. The V and J ends lost 5 bases and 7 bases respectively, with 18 bases between them. Per the germline V gene, CDR1 is SEHNR and CDR2 is FQNEAQ (reference sequence). CDR3 amino acids: CASSLGGAGEQPQHF. DNA of the CDR3: TGTGCCAGCAGCCTCGGGGGGGCAGGAGAGCAGCCCCAGCATTTT.

This CDR3 reads CASSSNRDGYTF. As DNA, the CDR3 is TGCGCCAGCAGCTCCAACAGGGATGGCTACACCTTC. This chain joins TRBV5-1 and TRBJ1-2; possible D gene TRBD1, 6 bases. The CDR3 extends over 12 amino acids. V dropped 3 bases and J dropped 6 bases, with 9 bases sitting between them. CDR1 and CDR2 from the germline V gene are SGHRS and YFSETQ.

The CDR3 region is CASSLGYLSTDTQYF. CDR3 DNA: TGTGCCAGCAGCCTAGGGTACCTAAGCACAGATACGCAGTATTTT. This chain connects TRBV7-6 to TRBJ2-3; no clear D gene. The CDR3 is 15 residues long. Per the germline V gene, CDR1 is SGHVS and CDR2 is FNYEAQ. Trimming took off 5 bases at V and 0 bases at J, with 12 bases between the two ends.

This clone was seen a handful of times. This chain links TRBV5-1 with TRBJ1-1; D might be TRBD1 (6 bases). Germline loops: CDR1 SGHRS, CDR2 YFSETQ. V was clipped by 0 bases and J by 1 base, with 10 bases between them. CDR3 length equals 15 residues. The CDR3 coding sequence is TGCGCCAGCAGCTTGGACCCAGGGGAGAACACTGAAGCTTTCTTT. As protein: CASSLDPGENTEAFF.

This chain uses TRBV13 with TRBJ1-2, with 9 bases aligning to TRBD1. Germline CDR1 PRHDT, CDR2 FYEKMQ (reference sequence). CDR3 size: 15 residues. V shed 5 bases and J 4 bases; nucleotides not matched to a gene: 8. CDR3 nucleotide sequence: TGTGCCAGCAGCCCCGCAGGACAGGGGTCCTATGGCTACACCTTC. This translates into CASSPAGQGSYGYTF.

The V and J genes are TRBV28 and TRBJ2-2; possible D gene TRBD2, 5 bases. The CDR3 is 18 amino acids. Germline CDR1 is MDHEN and CDR2 is SYDVKM. V gave up 1 base and J gave up 0 bases, with 15 bases separating them. The CDR3 loop is CASSLLSPAVPNTGELFF. The DNA for the CDR3 is TGTGCCAGCAGTTTATTGTCCCCAGCGGTTCCGAACACCGGGGAGCTGTTTTTT.

The V and J genes are TRBV7-2 and TRBJ2-7; TRBD1 agrees at 9 bases. CDR3 length: 13 amino acids. CDR1 is SGHTA, CDR2 FQGNSA, per germline. V lost 6 bases to trimming and J lost 2 bases; unmatched junction nucleotides: 2. The CDR3 region is CASRTGGAYEQYF. CDR3 coding DNA: TGTGCCAGCAGGACAGGGGGTGCCTACGAGCAGTACTTC.

The V call is TRBV7-9, the J call TRBJ2-7; 8 nucleotides match TRBD2. V trimming: 3 bases; J trimming: 6 bases; junction bases outside the gene matches: 13. The germline V gene encodes CDR1 SEHNR and CDR2 FQNEAQ (reference sequence). The CDR3 spans 16 residues. The DNA for the CDR3 is TGTGCCAGCAGCTTTATTAGCGGGACCGGGGTGAGCGAGCAGTACTTC. Translation gives CASSFISGTGVSEQYF.

This clone was recorded many times. This rearrangement joins TRBV5-1 to TRBJ2-2, with 7 nucleotides matching TRBD2. V trimming: 7 bases; J trimming: 1 base; junction bases outside the gene matches: 7. Germline CDR1 and CDR2: SGHRS and YFSETQ. The CDR3 sequence is 15 residues long. The CDR3 DNA sequence: TGCGCCAGCGACCCGGGACTAAAGAACACCGGGGAGCTGTTTTTT. It specifies CASDPGLKNTGELFF. The full variable domain, in which reference TRBV5-1 and TRBJ2-2 provide the parts outside the CDR3, is KAGVTQTPRYLIKTRGQQVTLSCSPISGHRSVSWYQQTPGQGLQFLFEYFSETQRNKGNFPGRFSGRQFSNSRSEMNVSTLELGDSALYLCASDPGLKNTGELFFGEGSRLTVL.

The rearrangement uses TRBV30 and TRBJ1-5; TRBD1 aligns across 9 bases. The CDR3 extends over 16 amino acids. With 3 bases clipped from V and 4 bases from J, the junction kept 10 bases outside the gene matches. CDR1 is GTSNPN and CDR2 is SVGIG in the germline V gene (reference sequence). The CDR3 region is CAWRPRGQGGNQPQHF. CDR3 coding DNA: TGTGCCTGGAGACCTAGGGGACAGGGAGGAAATCAGCCCCAGCATTTT. The variable domain in full, with the rest retrieved from reference TRBV30 and TRBJ1-5, is SQTIHQWPATLVQPVGSPLSLECTVEGTSNPNLYWYRQAAGRGLQLLFYSVGIGQISSEVPQNLSASRPQDRQFILSSKKLLLSDSGFYLCAWRPRGQGGNQPQHFGDGTRLSIL.